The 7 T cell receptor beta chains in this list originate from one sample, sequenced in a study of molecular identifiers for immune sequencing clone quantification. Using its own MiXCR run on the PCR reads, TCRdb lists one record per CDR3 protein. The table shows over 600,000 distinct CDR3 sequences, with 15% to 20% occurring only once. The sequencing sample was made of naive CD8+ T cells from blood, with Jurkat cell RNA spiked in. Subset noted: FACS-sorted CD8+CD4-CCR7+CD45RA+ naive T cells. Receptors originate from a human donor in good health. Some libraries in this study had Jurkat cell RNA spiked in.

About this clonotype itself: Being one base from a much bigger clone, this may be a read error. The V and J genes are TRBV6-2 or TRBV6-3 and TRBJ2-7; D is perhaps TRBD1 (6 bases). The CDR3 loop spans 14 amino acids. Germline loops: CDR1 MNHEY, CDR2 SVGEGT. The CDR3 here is CASSVQGVGYERYF. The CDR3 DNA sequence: TGTGCCAGCAGTGTACAGGGAGTCGGGTACGAGCGGTACTTC.

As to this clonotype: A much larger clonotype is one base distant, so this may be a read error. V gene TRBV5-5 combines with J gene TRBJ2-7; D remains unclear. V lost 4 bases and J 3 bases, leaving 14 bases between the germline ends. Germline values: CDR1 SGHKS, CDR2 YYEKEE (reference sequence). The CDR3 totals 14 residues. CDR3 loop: CASSPPDTFYEQYF. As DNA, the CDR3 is TGTGCCAGCAGCCCGCCAGATACGTTCTACGAGCAGTACTTC.

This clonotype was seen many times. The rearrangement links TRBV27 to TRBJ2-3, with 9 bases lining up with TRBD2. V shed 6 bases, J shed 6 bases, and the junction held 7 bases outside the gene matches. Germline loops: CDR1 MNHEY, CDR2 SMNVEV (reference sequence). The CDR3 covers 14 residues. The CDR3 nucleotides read TGTGCCAGCAGGGTACTAGCGGGCCAGGATACGCAGTATTTT. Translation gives CASRVLAGQDTQYF.

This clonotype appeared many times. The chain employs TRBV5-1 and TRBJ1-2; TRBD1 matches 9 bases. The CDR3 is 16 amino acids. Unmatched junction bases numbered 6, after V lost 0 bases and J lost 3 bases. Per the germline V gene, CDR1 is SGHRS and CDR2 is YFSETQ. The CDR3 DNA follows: TGCGCCAGCAGCTTGGGAGGACAGGGGTCGGACTATGGCTACACCTTC. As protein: CASSLGGQGSDYGYTF.

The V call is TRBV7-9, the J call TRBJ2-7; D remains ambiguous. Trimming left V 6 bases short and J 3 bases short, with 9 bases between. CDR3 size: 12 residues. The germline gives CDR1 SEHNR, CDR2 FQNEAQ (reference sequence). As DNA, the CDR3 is TGTGCCAGCAGACCGGGTGGCTACGAGCAGTACTTC. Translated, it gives CASRPGGYEQYF.

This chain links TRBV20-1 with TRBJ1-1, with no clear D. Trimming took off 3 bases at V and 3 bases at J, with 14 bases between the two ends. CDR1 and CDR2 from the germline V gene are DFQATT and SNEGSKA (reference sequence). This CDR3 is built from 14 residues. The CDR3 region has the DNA TGCAGTGCTAGTCGCGATCCCGGGTACACTGAAGCTTTCTTT. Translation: CSASRDPGYTEAFF.

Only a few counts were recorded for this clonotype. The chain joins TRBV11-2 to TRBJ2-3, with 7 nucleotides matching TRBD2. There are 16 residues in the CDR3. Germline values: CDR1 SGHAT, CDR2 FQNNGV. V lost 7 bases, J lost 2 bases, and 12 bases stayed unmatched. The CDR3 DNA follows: TGTGCCAGCAAAGATACTAGCGAGATGGTCACAGATACGCAGTATTTT. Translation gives CASKDTSEMVTDTQYF.